This TCR beta chain is drawn from a study of blood T cell repertoires in COVID-19 (dated by TCRdb to the early 2020s). For the study in its entirety: Collaborator samples came from the United States, Italy and Spain and covered acute and convalescent phases of COVID-19. Where available, HLA class I and class II types were taken from metadata supplied by the sample provider and were not determined by assay-based typing. Nearly every sample came with metadata listing a de-identified subject ID, COVID-19 status, age in years and sex. The repertoires were made available in a free public database intended to serve as a resource for research on the immune response to SARS-CoV-2. The samples were drawn from the first 160 participants of the ongoing ImmuneRACE study and from 1,254 subjects provided by 6 global collaborators. The dataset comprised deeply sampled blood TCRbeta repertoires from subjects exposed to, actively infected with, or recovered from COVID-19. The material from the prospective study consisted of cDNA or gDNA derived from T cells, B-cell-depleted T cells, or PBMCs. General conclusions and limits of the study: Clinical and demographic metadata were provided uncurated, with the amount varying by source and participant.

At one collaborating source in Seattle, patients were enrolled during active infection and were followed longitudinally through the course of disease. Whole blood was collected in K2EDTA tubes by collaborating institutions according to the institutions' own protocols. For TCRbeta analysis, collaborators shipped samples in one of three forms: frozen whole blood, isolated PBMCs, or DNA extracted from either of those sample types. Concerning this clone itself: Its antigen is still unknown. One base away there is no much larger clone; base qualities are not given.

TCRbeta CDR3 regions were amplified from genomic DNA using the immunoSEQ Assay, a bias-controlled multiplex PCR. The source study handled its data this way. The number of nucleated cells in each sample was estimated from the amplification of reference gene primers within the assay. Sequence reads were collapsed and filtered to measure the absolute abundance of every unique TCRbeta CDR3 rearrangement. For each sample, productive Simpson clonality was calculated as the square root of Simpson's diversity index across productive rearrangements. The clones in this table, taken by TCRdb from immuneACCESS, are in-frame only. Not every clone is retained; where verified, under half of the shortfall comes from an unresolved V gene, and the cause of the rest is unknown. D and trimming come from the DNA, and the V and J calls and clone size come from that table. This sample comprises roughly 260,000 clones, about nine tenths of them detected only once. The leading ten clones occupy about 11% of the sample.

Spanning cysteine to phenylalanine, the CDR3 consists of 14 amino acids. CDR3 DNA only is kept here, 42 bases in frame from base 1. Via the germline V gene, CDR1 is SGDLS and CDR2 YYNGEE. V is cut by 2 bases and J by 6 bases, and the space between the germline ends is 15 bases. The chain is assembled from TRBV9 and TRBJ2-7; TRBD1 is possibly the D segment (6 matching bases). The sample taken for sequencing was peripheral blood. This TCR derives from a woman in her twenties or thirties with COVID-19, enrolled during active disease. CDR3 sequence: CASSVQAGVSEQYF. At the DNA level, the sequence is TGTGCCAGCAGCGTCCAGGCAGGGGTCTCCGAGCAGTACTTC.